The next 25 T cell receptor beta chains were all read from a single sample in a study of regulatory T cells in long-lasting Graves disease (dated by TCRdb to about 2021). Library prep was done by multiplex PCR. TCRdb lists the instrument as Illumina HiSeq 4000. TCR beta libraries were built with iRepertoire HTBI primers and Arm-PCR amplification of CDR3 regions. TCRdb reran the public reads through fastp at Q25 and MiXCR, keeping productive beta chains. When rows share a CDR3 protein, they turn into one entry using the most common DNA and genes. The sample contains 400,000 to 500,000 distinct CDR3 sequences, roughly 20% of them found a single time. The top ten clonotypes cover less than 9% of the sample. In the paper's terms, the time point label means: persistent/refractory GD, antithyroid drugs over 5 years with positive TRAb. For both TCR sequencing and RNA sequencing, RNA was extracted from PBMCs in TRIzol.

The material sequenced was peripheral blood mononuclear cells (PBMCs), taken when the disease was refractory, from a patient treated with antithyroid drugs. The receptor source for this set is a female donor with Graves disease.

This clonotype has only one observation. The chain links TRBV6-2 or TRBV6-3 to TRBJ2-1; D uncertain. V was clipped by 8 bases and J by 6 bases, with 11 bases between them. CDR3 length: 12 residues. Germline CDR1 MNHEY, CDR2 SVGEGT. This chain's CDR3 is CASLAPFNEQFF. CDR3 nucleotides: TGTGCCAGCCTCGCCCCCTTCAATGAGCAGTTCTTC.

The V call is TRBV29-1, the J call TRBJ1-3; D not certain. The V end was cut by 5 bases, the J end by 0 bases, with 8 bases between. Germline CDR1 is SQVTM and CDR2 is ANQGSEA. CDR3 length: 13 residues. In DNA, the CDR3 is TGCAGCGTTAACCTCGGCTCTGGAAACACCATATATTTT. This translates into CSVNLGSGNTIYF. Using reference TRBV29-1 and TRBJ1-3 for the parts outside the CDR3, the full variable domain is SAVISQKPSRDICQRGTSLTIQCQVDSQVTMMFWYRQQPGQSLTLIATANQGSEATYESGFVIDKFPISRPNLTFSTLTVSNMSPEDSSIYLCSVNLGSGNTIYFGEGSWLTVV.

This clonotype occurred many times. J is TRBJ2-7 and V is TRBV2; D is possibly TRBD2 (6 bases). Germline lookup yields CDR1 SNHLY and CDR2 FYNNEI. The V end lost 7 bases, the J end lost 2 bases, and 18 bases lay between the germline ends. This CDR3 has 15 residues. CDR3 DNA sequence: TGTGCCAGCACCCAAGGCCCGGGAGCAACCTACGAGCAGTACTTC. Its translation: CASTQGPGATYEQYF. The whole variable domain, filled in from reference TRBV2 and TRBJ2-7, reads EPEVTQTPSHQVTQMGQEVILRCVPISNHLYFYWYRQILGQKVEFLVSFYNNEISEKSEIFDDQFSVERPDGSNFTLKIRSTKLEDSAMYFCASTQGPGATYEQYFGPGTRLTVT.

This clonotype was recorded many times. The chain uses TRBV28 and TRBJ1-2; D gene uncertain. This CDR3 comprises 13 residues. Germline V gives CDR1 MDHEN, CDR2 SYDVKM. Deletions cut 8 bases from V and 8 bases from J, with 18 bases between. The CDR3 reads CASQSIGAGGYTF. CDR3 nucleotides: TGTGCCAGCCAATCAATCGGCGCGGGGGGCTACACCTTC.

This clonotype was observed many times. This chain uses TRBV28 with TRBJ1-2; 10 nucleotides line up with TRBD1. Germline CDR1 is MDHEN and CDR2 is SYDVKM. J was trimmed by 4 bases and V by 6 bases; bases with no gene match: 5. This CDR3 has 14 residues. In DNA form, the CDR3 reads TGTGCCAGCAGCGACAGGGGGCATGGCTATGGCTACACCTTC. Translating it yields CASSDRGHGYGYTF.

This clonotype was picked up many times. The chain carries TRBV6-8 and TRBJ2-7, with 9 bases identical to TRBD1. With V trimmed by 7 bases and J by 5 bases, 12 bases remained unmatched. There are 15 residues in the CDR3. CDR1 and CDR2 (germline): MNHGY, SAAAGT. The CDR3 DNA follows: TGTGCCAGCAACCCTAACTCTTGGACAGGGGACGAGCAGTACTTC. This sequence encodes CASNPNSWTGDEQYF.

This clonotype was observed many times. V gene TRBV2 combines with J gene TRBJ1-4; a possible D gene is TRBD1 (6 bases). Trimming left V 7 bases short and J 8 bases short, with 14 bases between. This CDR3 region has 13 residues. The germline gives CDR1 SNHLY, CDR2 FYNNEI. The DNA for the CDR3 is TGTGCCAGCACCGGACAGTTTGGCGAAAAACTGTTTTTT. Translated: CASTGQFGEKLFF.

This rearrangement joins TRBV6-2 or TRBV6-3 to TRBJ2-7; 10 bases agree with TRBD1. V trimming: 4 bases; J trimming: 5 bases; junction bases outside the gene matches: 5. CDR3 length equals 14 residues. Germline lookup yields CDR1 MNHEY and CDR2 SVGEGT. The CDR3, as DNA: TGTGCCAGCAGTTTTTTAGGGACAGGGGACGAGCAGTACTTC. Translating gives CASSFLGTGDEQYF.

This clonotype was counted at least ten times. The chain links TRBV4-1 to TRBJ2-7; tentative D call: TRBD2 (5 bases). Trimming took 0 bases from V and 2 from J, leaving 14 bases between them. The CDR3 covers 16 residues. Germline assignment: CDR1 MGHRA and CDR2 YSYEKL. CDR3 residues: CASSQDDDEGAYEQYF. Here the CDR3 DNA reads TGCGCCAGCAGCCAAGATGACGACGAGGGTGCCTACGAGCAGTACTTC.

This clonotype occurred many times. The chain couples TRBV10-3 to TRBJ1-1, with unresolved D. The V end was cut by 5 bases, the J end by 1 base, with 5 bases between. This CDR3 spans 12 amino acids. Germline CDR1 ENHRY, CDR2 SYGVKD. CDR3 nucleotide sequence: TGTGCCATCAGTCCACAGAACACTGAAGCTTTCTTT. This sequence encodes CAISPQNTEAFF.

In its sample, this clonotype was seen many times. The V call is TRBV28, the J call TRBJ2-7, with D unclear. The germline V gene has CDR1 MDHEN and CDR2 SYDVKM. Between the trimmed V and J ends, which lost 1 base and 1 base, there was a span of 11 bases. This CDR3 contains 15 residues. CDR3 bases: TGTGCCAGCAGTTTATTCCAAGGCCTTTCCTACGAGCAGTACTTC. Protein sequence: CASSLFQGLSYEQYF. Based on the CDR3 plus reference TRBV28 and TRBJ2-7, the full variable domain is DVKVTQSSRYLVKRTGEKVFLECVQDMDHENMFWYRQDPGLGLRLIYFSYDVKMKEKGDIPEGYSVSREKKERFSLILESASTNQTSMYLCASSLFQGLSYEQYFGPGTRLTVT.

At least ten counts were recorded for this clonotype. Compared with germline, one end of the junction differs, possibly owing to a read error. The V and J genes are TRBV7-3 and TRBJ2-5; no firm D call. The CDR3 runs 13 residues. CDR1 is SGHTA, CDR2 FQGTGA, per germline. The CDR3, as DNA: TGTGCCAGCAGCTTAAGGCAGTCACGGACCCCGTACTTC. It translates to CASSLRQSRTPYF.

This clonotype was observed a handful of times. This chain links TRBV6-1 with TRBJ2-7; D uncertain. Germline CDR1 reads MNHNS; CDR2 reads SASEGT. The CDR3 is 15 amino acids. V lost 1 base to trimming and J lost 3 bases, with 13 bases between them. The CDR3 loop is CASSEGVIGVYEQYF. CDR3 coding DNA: TGTGCCAGCAGTGAAGGTGTCATAGGCGTCTACGAGCAGTACTTC.

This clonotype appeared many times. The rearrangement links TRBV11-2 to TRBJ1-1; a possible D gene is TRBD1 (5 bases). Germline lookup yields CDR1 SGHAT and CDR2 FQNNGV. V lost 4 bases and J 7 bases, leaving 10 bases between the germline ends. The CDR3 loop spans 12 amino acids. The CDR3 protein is CASSSYDSEAFF. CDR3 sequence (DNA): TGTGCCAGCAGCTCCTACGACAGTGAAGCTTTCTTT.

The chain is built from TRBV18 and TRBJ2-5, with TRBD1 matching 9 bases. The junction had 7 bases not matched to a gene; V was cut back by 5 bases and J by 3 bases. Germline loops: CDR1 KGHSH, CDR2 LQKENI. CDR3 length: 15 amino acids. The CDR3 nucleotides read TGTGCCAGCTCAGGGGATACAGGGGGCGAAGAGACCCAGTACTTC. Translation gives CASSGDTGGEETQYF.

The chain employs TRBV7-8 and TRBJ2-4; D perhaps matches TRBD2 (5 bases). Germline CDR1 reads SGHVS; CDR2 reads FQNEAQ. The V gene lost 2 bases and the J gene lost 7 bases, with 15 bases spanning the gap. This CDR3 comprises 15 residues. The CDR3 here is CASSLTGRGYNIQYF. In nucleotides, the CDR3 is TGTGCCAGCAGCTTAACCGGTCGGGGATATAACATTCAGTACTTC.

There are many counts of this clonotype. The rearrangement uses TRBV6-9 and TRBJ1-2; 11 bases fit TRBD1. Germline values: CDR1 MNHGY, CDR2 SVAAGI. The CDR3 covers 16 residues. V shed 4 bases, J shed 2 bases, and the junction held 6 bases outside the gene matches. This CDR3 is CASSFLGDRGNYGYTF. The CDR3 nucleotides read TGTGCCAGCAGTTTCCTCGGGGACAGGGGGAACTATGGCTACACCTTC.

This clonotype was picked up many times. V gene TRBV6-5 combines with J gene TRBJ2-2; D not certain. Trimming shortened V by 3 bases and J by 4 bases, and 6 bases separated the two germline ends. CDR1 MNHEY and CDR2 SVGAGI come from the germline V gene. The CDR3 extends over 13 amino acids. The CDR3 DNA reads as TGTGCCAGCAGTTATTACCCCACCGGGGAGCTGTTTTTT. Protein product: CASSYYPTGELFF.

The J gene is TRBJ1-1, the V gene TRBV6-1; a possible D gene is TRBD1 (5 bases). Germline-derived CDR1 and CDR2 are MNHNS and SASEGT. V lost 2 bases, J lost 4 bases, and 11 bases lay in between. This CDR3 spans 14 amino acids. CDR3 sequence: CASSEYWGSTEAFF. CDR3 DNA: TGTGCCAGCAGTGAATACTGGGGGAGCACTGAAGCTTTCTTT.

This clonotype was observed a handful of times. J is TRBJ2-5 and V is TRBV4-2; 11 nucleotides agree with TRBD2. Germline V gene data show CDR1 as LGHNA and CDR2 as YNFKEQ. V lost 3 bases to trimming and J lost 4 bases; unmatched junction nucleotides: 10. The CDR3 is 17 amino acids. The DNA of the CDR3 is TGTGCCAGCAGCCAGCGCACTAGCGGGAGTAACTTAGAGACCCAGTACTTC. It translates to CASSQRTSGSNLETQYF.

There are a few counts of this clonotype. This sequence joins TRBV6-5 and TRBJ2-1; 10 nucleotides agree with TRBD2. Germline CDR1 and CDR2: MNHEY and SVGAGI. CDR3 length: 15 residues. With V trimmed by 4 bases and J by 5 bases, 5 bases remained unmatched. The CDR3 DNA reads TGTGCCAGCAGTTTCGCCGGGACTAGCGACAATGAGCAGTTCTTC. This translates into CASSFAGTSDNEQFF.

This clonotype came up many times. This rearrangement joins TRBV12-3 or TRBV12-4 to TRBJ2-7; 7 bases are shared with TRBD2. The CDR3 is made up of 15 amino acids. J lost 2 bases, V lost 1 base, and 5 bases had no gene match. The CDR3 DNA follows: TGTGCCAGCAGTTTAGAACTAGCGCCCACCTACGAGCAGTACTTC. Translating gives CASSLELAPTYEQYF.

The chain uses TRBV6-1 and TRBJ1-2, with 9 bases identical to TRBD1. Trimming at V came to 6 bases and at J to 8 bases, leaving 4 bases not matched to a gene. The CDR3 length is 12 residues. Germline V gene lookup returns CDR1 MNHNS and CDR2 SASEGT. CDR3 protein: CASREGQGGYTF. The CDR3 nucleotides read TGTGCCAGCAGAGAGGGACAGGGAGGCTACACCTTC.

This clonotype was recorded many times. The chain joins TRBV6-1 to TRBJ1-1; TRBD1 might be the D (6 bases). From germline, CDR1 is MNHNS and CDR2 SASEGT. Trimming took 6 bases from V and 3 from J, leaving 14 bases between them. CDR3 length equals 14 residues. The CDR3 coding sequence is TGTGCCAGCAGGCGCACAGGGTTGGACACTGAAGCTTTCTTT. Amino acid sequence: CASRRTGLDTEAFF.

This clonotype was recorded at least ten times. The CDR3 spells CATSRDLSGTEAFF. The CDR3 DNA reads TGTGCCACCAGCAGAGATCTCTCGGGCACTGAAGCTTTCTTT. This chain joins TRBV15 and TRBJ1-1; the D is unclear. This CDR3 is built from 14 residues. V was shortened by 0 bases and J by 4 bases, with 9 bases between the two germline ends. The germline V gene encodes CDR1 LNHNV and CDR2 YYDKDF (reference sequence). Together with reference TRBV15 and TRBJ1-1, the CDR3 gives the full variable domain: DAMVIQNPRYQVTQFGKPVTLSCSQTLNHNVMYWYQQKSSQAPKLLFHYYDKDFNNEADTPDNFQSRRPNTSFCFLDIRSPGLGDTAMYLCATSRDLSGTEAFFGQGTRLTVV.